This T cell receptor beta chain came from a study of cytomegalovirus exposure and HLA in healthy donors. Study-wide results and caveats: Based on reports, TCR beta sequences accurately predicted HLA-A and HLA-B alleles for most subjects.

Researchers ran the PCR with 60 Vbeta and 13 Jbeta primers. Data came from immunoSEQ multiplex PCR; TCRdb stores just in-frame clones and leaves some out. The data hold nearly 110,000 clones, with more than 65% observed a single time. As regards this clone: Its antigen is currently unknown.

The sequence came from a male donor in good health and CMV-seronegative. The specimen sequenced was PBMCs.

In DNA, the CDR3 is TGTGCCAGCAGTCTAGCGGGACTGCAAGAGACCCAGTACTTC. It yields the protein CASSLAGLQETQYF. This chain joins TRBV2 and TRBJ2-5; TRBD2 matches 9 bases. After removal of 5 bases from V and 2 bases from J, the junction contained 3 bases not matched to a gene. The CDR3 contains 14 residues. CDR1 is SNHLY and CDR2 is FYNNEI in the germline V gene.